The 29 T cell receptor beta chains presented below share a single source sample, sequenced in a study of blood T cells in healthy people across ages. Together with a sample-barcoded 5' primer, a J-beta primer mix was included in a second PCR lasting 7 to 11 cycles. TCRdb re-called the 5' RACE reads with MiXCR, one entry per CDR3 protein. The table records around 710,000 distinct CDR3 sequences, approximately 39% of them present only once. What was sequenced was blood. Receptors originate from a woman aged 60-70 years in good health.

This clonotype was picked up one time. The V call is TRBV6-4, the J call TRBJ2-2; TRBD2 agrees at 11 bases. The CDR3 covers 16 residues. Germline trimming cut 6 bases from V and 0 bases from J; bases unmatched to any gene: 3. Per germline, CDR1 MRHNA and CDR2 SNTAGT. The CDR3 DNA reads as TGTGCCAGCAGCGGGACTAGCGGCGCGAACACCGGGGAGCTGTTTTTT. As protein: CASSGTSGANTGELFF.

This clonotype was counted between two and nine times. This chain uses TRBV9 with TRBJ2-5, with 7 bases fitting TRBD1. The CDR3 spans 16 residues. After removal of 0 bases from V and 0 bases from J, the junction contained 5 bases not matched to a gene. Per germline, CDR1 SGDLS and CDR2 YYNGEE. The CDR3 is CASSVGGQSHQETQYF. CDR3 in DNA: TGTGCCAGCAGCGTAGGGGGACAGTCGCACCAAGAGACCCAGTACTTC.

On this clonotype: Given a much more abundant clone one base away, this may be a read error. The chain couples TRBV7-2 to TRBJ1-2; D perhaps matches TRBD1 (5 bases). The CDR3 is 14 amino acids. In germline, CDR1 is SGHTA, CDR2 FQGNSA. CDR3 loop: CARSTGANNYGYTF. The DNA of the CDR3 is TGTGCCCGCAGCACCGGGGCGAATAACTATGGCTACACCTTC.

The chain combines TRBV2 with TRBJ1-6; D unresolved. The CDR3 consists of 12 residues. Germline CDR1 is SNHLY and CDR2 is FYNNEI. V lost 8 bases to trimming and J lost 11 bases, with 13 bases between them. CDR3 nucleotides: TGTGCCAGCGCGAGATTCCCCCCACCCCTCCACTTT. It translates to CASARFPPPLHF.

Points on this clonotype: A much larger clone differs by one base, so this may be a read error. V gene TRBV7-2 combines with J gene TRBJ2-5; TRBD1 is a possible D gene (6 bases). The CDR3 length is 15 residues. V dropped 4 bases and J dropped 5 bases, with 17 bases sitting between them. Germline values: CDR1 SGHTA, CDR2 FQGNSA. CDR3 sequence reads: CASSSRAGAEETQYF. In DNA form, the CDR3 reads TGTGCCAGCAGCTCCAGGGCAGGGGCGGAGGAGACCCAGTACTTC.

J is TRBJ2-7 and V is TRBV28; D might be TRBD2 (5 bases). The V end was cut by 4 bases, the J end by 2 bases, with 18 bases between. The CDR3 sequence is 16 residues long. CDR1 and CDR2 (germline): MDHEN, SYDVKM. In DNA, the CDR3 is TGTGCCAGCAGTTCCCTAAGAGGGTTGATACCCTACGAGCAGTACTTC. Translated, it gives CASSSLRGLIPYEQYF.

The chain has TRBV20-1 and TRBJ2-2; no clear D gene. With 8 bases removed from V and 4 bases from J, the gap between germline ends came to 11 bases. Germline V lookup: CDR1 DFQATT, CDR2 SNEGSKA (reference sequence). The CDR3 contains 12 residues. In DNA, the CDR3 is TGCAGTACTTCCTTTTTCACCGGGGAGCTGTTTTTT. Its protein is CSTSFFTGELFF.

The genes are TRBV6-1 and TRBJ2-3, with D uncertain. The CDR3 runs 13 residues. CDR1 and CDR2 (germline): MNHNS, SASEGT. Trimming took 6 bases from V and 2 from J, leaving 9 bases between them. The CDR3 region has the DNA TGTGCCAGCAGGACGGACCTCACAGATACGCAGTATTTT. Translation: CASRTDLTDTQYF.

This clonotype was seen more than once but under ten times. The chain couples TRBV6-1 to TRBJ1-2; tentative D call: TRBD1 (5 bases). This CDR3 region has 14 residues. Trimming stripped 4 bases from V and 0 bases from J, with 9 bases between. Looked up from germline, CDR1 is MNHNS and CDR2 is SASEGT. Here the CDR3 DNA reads TGTGCCAGCAGTGGACAGTTTACTAACTATGGCTACACCTTC. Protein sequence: CASSGQFTNYGYTF.

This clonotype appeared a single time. CDR3 bases: TGCAGTGCTAGAGACGGGGTCTGGGGCTATGGCTACACCTTC. The encoded protein is CSARDGVWGYGYTF. The chain links TRBV20-1 to TRBJ1-2; D not certain. V was trimmed by 0 bases and J by 4 bases, leaving 12 bases between them. This CDR3 contains 14 residues. The germline gives CDR1 DFQATT, CDR2 SNEGSKA (reference sequence).

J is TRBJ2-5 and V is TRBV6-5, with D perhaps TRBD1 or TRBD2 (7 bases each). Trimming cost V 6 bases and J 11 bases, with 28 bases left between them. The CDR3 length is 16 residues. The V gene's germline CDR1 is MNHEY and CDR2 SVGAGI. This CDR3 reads CASRMAFGTAAGEQYF. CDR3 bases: TGTGCCAGCAGGATGGCTTTTGGGACAGCCGCGGGGGAGCAGTACTTC.

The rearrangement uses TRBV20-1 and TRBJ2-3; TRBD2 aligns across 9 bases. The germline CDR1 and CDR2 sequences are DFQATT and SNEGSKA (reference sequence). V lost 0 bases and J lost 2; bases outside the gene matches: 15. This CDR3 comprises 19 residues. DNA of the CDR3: TGCAGTGCTAGAGATCAAGGGACTAGCAGGGGCTTTTTCACAGATACGCAGTATTTT. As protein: CSARDQGTSRGFFTDTQYF.

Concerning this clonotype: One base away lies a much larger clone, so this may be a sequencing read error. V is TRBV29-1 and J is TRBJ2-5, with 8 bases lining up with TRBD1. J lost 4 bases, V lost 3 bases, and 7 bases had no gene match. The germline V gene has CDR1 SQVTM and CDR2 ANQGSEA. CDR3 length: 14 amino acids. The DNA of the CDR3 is TGCAGCGTTGAGGACAGGGAAACAAGAGAGACCCAGTACTTC. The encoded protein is CSVEDRETRETQYF.

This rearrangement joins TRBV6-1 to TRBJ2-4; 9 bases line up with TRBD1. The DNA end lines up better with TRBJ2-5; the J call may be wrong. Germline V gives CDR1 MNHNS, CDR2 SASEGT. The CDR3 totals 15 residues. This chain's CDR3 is CASSADGTGQETQYF. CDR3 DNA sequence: TGTGCCAGCAGTGCCGATGGGACAGGGCAAGAGACCCAGTACTTC.

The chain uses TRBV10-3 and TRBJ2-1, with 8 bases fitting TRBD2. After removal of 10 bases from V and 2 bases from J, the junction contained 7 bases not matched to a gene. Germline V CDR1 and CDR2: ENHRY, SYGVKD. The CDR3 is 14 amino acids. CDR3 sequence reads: CATFGGAPYNEQFF. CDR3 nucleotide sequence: TGTGCCACCTTCGGGGGGGCCCCCTACAATGAGCAGTTCTTC.

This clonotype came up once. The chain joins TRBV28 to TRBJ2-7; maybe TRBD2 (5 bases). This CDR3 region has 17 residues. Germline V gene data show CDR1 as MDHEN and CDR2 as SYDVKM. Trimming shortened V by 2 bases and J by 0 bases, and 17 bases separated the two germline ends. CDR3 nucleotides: TGTGCCAGCAGTTTACTAATCGACATACTAGGCTCCTACGAGCAGTACTTC. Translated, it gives CASSLLIDILGSYEQYF.

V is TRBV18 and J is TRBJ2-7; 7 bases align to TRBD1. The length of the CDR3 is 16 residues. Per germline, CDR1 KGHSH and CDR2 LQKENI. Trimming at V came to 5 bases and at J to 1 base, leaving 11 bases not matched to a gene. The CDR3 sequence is CASSVIPGQKSYEQYF. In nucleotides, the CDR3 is TGTGCCAGCTCAGTTATCCCGGGACAGAAATCCTACGAGCAGTACTTC.

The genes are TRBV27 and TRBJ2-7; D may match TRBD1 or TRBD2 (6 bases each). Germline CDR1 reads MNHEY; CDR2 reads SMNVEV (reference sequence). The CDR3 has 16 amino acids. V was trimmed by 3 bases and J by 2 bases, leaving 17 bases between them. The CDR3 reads CASSFRTVGGTYEQYF. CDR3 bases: TGTGCCAGCAGTTTCAGGACAGTGGGAGGAACCTACGAGCAGTACTTC.

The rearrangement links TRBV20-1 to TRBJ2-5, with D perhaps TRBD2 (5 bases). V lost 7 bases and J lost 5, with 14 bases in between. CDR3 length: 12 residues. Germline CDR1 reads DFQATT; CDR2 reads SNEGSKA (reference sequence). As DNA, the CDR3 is TGCAGTGTCACGGGATTAGATGAGACCCAGTACTTC. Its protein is CSVTGLDETQYF.

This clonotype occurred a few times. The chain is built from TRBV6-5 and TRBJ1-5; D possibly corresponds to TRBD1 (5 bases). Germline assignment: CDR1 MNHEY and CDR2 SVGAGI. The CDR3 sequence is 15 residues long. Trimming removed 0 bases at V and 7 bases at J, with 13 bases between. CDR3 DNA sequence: TGTGCCAGCAGTTACTCGTGGGGGTCAGGGCAGCCCCAGCATTTT. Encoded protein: CASSYSWGSGQPQHF.

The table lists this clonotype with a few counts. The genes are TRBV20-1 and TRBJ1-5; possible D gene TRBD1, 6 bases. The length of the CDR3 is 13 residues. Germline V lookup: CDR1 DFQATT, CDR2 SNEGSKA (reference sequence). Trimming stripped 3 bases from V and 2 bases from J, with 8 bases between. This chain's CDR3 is CSARTGRNQPQHF. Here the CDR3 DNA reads TGCAGTGCTAGGACAGGCCGCAATCAGCCCCAGCATTTT.

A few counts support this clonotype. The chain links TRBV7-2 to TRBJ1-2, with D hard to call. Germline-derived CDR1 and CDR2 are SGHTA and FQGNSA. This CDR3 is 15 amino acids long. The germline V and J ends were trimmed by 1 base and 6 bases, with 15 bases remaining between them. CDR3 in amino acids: CASSLVGLEEHGYTF. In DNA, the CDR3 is TGTGCCAGCAGCTTAGTTGGTCTCGAGGAGCATGGCTACACCTTC.

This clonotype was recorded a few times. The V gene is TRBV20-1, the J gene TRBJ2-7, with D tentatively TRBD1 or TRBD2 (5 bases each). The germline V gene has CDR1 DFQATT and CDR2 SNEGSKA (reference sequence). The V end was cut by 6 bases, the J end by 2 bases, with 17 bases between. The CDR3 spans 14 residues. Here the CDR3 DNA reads TGCAGTGCCAGGGTCTTCGGGGTTGCCTACGAGCAGTACTTC. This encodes CSARVFGVAYEQYF.

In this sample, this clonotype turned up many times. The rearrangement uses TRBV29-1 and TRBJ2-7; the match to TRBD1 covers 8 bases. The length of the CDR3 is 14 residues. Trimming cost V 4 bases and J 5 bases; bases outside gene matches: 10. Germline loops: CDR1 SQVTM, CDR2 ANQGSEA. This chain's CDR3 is CSVGAQGAIDEQYF. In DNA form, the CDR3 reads TGCAGCGTTGGGGCGCAGGGGGCGATCGACGAGCAGTACTTC.

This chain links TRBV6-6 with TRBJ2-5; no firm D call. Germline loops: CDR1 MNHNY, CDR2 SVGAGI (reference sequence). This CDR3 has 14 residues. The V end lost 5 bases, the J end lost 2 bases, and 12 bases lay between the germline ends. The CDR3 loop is CASSDPPEQETQYF. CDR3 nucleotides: TGTGCCAGCAGTGATCCCCCAGAACAAGAGACCCAGTACTTC.

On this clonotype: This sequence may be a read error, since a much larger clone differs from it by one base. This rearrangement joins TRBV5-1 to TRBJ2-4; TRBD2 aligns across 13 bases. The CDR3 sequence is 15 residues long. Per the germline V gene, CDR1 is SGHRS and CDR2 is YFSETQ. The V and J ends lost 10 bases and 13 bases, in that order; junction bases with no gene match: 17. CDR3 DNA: TGCGCCGGATCCCCGGGGACTAGCGGGAACAATGAGCAGTACTTC. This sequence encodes CAGSPGTSGNNEQYF.

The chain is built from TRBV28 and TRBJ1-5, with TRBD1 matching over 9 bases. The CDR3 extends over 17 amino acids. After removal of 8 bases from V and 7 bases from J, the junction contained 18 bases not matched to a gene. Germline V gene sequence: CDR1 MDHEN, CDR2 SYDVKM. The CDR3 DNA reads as TGTGCCAGCGCGAGTCCCCCGGGACAGGGTCGACGACAGCCCCAGCATTTT. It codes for CASASPPGQGRRQPQHF.

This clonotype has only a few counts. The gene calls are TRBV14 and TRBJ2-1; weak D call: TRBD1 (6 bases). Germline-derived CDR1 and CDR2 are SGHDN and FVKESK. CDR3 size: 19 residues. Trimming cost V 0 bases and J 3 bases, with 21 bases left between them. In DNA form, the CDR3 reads TGTGCCAGCAGCCAAGAAGGGCAGGGGCGGACATACCTCTACAATGAGCAGTTCTTC. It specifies CASSQEGQGRTYLYNEQFF.

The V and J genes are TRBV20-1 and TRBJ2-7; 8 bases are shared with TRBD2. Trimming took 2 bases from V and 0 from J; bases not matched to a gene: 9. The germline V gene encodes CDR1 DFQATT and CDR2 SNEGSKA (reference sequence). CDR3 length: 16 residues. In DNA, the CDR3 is TGCAGTGCTAGAAGGAAGCGGGGGTCCCACTCCTACGAGCAGTACTTC. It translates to CSARRKRGSHSYEQYF.